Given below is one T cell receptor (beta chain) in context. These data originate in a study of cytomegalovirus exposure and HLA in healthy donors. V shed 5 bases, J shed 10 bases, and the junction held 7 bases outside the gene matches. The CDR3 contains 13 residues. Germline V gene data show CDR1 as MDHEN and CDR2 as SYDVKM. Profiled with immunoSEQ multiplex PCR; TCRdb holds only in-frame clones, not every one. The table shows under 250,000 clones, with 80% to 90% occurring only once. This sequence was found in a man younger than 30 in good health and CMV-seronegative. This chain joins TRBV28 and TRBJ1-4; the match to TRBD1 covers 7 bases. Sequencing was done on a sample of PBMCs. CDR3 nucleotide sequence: TGTGCCAGCAGTATAACAGGGGACGGAAAACTGTTTTTT. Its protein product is CASSITGDGKLFF.